This entry is about one T cell receptor (beta chain). Its antigen remains unidentified. At one boundary the junction diverges from the germline segment, which might be a read error. Assay used: immunoSEQ multiplex PCR; TCRdb lists only in-frame clones, some missing. The data show roughly 270,000 clones, 90% to 95% seen once. The CDR3 spans 12 residues. This record belongs to a study of T cell responses to AZD1222 COVID-19 vaccine. Study findings and constraints: Among those given AZD1222, only 5 to 7 were seropositive at baseline.

Sequencing used peripheral blood, obtained 28 days after the second AZD1222 dose. The TCR was taken from an adult who received the AZD1222 COVID-19 vaccine. The V and J genes are TRBV12-3 or TRBV12-4 and TRBJ2-7; 7 nucleotides line up with TRBD2. The CDR3 here is CASSSPGGPYNF. The CDR3 DNA follows: TGTGCCAGCAGTTCCCCGGGGGGACCATATAACTTC.